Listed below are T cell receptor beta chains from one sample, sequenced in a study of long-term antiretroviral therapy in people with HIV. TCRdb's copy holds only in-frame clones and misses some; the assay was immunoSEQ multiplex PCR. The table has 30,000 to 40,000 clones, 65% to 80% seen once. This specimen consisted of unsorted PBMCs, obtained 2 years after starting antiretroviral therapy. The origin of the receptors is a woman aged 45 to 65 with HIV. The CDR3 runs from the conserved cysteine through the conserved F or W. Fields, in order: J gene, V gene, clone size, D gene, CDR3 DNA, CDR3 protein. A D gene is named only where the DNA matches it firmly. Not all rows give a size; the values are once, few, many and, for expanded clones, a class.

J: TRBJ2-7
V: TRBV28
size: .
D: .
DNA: TGTGCCAGCAGTTTACAGGGAAGCTCCTACGAGCAGTACTTC
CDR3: CASSLQGSSYEQYF

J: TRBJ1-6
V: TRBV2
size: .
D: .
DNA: TGTGCCAGCAGAAAAACAGGGAATTCACCCCTCCACTTT
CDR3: CASRKTGNSPLHF

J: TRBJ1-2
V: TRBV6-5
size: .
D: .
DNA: TGTGCCAGCAGGGACACATCTAACTATGGCTACACCTTC
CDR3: CASRDTSNYGYTF

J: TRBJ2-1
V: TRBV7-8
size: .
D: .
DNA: TGTGCCAGTTCTGTACAGGACCACAATGAGCAGTTCTTC
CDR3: CASSVQDHNEQFF

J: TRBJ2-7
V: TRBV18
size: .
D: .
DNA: TGTGCCAGCTCACTACTTACTGGGATAGGGGAGCAGTACTTC
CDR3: CASSLLTGIGEQYF

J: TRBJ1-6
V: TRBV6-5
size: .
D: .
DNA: TGTGCCAGCAGGTCTCGGGGCGTCTATAATTCACCCCTCCACTTT
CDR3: CASRSRGVYNSPLHF

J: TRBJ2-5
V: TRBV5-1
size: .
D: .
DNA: TGCGCCAGCAGCTTGGAACCGGGTTGGGAGACCCAGTACTTC
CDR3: CASSLEPGWETQYF

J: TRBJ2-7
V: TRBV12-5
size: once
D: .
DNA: TGTGCTAGTGGACTCCCGCCCCGGAACCACGAGCAGTACTTC
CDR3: CASGLPPRNHEQYF

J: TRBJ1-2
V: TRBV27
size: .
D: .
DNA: TGTGCCAGCAGTTCTACCTTCGATTCAGGGCCGAGAGACTATGGCTACACCTTC
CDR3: CASSSTFDSGPRDYGYTF

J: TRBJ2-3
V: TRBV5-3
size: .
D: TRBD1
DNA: TGTGCCAGAAGCAACCCGGGACAGGGGGACACAGATACGCAGTATTTT
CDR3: CARSNPGQGDTDTQYF

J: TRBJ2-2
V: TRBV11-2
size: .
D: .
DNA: TGTGCCAGCAGCCCAGGAGCGAACACCGGGGAGCTGTTTTTT
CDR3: CASSPGANTGELFF

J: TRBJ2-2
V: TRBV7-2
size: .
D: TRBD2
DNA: TGTGCCAGCAGCTTAGTGTGGACTAGCGGGGGCGGCACCGGGGAGCTGTTTTTT
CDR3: CASSLVWTSGGGTGELFF

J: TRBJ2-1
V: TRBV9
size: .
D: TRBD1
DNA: TGTGCCAGCAGCGTCCTCGGACAGGGGATCTACAATGAGCAGTTCTTC
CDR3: CASSVLGQGIYNEQFF

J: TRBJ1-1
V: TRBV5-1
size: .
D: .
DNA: TGCGCCAGCAGCTTGGGGGCTATGAACACTGAAGCTTTCTTT
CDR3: CASSLGAMNTEAFF

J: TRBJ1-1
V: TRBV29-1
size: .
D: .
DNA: TGCAGCGTTGATAGGGGTGTAAGAACTGAAGCTTTCTTT
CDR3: CSVDRGVRTEAFF

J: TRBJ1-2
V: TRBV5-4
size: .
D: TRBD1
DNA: TGTGCCAGCAGCACCGTGACAGGGATCGGACTCTATGGCTACACCTTC
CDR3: CASSTVTGIGLYGYTF

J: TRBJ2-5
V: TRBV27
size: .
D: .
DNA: TGTGCCAGCAGGGAGGGACAGCCGGGCAGGGAGACCCAGTACTTC
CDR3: CASREGQPGRETQYF

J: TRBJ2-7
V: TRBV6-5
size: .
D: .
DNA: TGTGCCAGCAAACCGTTCAGGAGCTCCTACGAGCAGTACTTC
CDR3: CASKPFRSSYEQYF

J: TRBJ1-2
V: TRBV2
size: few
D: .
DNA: TGTGCCAGCAGCGGAGGCTATGGCTACACCTTC
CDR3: CASSGGYGYTF

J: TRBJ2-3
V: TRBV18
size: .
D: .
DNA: TGTGCCAGCTCACCGCATACTAGTAAGGCGCAGTATTTT
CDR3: CASSPHTSKAQYF

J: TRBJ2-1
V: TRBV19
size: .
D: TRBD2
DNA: TGTGCCAGTAGTCTCCTTGGCGGGGGGGCGAATGAGCAGTTCTTC
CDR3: CASSLLGGGANEQFF

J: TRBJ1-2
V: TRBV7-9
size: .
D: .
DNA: TGTGCCAGCAGCGTACAGGGAAGCCTATTGGTTAATTATGGCTACACCTTC
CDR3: CASSVQGSLLVNYGYTF

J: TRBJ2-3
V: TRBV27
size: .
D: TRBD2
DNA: TGTGCCAGCAGTGCCGGACTAGCGGGGGGGCCTCGCACAGATACGCAGTATTTT
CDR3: CASSAGLAGGPRTDTQYF

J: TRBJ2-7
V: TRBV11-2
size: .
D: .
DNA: TGTGCCAGCAGCTCCGGACACCCGGGGAACGAGCAGTACTTC
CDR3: CASSSGHPGNEQYF

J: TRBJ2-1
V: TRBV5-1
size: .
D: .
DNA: TGCGCCAGCAGCTTGCGAGGACAAGGATACAATGAGCAGTTCTTC
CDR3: CASSLRGQGYNEQFF

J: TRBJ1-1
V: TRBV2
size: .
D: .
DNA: TGTGCCAGCAGTGAAGGGACACTGAACACTGAAGCTTTCTTT
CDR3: CASSEGTLNTEAFF

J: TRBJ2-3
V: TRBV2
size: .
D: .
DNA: TGTGCCAGCAAGGTATTATCACAGGCCCCCACAGATACGCAGTATTTT
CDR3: CASKVLSQAPTDTQYF

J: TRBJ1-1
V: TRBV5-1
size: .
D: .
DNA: TGCGCCAGCAGCTATTCCTTGAACACTGAAGCTTTCTTT
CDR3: CASSYSLNTEAFF

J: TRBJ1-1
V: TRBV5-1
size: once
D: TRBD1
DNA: TGCGCCAGCAGTACAGGGGGGAACACTGAAGCTTTCTTT
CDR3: CASSTGGNTEAFF

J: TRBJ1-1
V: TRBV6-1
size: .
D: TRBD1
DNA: TGTGCCAGCAGTGAAGCCCACAGGGGTCGGGACACTGAAGCTTTCTTT
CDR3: CASSEAHRGRDTEAFF

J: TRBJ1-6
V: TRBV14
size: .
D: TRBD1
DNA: TGTGCCAGCAGAAAGACAGGGTTAAATTCACCCCTCCACTTT
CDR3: CASRKTGLNSPLHF

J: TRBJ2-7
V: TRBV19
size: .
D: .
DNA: TGTGCCAGTAGTATAGAATTGCGCTACGAGCAGTACTTC
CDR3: CASSIELRYEQYF

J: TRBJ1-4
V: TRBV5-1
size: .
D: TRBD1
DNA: TGCGCCAGCAGCGCGACAGGGGGCTCGGCTAATGAAAAACTGTTTTTT
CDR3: CASSATGGSANEKLFF

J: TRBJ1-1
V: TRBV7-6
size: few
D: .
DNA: TGTGCCAGCAGCTTATTCGGATTATCGAACACTGAAGCTTTCTTT
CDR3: CASSLFGLSNTEAFF

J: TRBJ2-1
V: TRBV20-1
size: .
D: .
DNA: TGCAGTGTGAGAGGGGGTGAGCAGTTCTTC
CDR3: CSVRGGEQFF

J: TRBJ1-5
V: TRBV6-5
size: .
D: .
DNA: TGTGCCAGCAATAACCTCTATAGCAATCAGCCCCAGCATTTT
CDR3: CASNNLYSNQPQHF

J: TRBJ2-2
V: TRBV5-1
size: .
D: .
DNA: TGCGCCAGCAGCGCAGACCCTGCGAACACCGGGGAGCTGTTTTTT
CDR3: CASSADPANTGELFF

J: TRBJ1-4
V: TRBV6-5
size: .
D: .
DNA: TGTGCCAGCAGTTCTAGGGGGGGGTCAGCTAATGAAAAACTGTTTTTT
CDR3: CASSSRGGSANEKLFF

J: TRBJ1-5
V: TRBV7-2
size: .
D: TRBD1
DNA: TGTGCCAGCAGCTTGGTGGGGGACAGGTATAGCAATCAGCCCCAGCATTTT
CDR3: CASSLVGDRYSNQPQHF

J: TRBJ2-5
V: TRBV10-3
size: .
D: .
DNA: TGTGCCATCAGTACCGGGCAAGACGGGGCCGACCAAGAGACCCAGTACTTC
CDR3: CAISTGQDGADQETQYF

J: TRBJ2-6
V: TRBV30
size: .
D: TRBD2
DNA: TGTGCCTCCAGACGGGGGACTAGCGGGGCTGGGGCCAACGTCCTGACTTTC
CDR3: CASRRGTSGAGANVLTF

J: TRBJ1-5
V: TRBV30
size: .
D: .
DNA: TGTGCCTGGAGTAGGGGGGGCGCGAATCAGCCCCAGCATTTT
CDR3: CAWSRGGANQPQHF

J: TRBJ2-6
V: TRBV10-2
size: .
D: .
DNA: TGCGCCAGCAGCCCAGCACCGGCCAACGTCCTGACTTTC
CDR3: CASSPAPANVLTF

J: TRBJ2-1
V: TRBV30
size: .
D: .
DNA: TGTGCCTGGAGCCGGACACCGCCTTCGGAGCAGTTCTTC
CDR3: CAWSRTPPSEQFF

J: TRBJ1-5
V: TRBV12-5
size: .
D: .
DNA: TGTGCTAGTGGTTTGTCGCCTTCAGGGGTGGATCAGCCCCAGCATTTT
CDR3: CASGLSPSGVDQPQHF

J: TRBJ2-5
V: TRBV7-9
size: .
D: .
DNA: TGTGCCAGCAGCGTATATCAGGGGACGTACCAAGAGACCCAGTACTTC
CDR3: CASSVYQGTYQETQYF